This TCR beta chain was sequenced during a study of blood T cell repertoires in COVID-19. Study at large: PBMCs, B-cell-depleted T cells, or T cells provided the cDNA or gDNA that made up the material.

Trimming took off 4 bases at V and 3 bases at J, with 9 bases between the two ends. The CDR3 is 13 amino acids. Germline CDR1 LGHDT, CDR2 YNNKEL (reference sequence). In the original analysis: Reference gene primer amplification yielded estimated nucleated cell counts. The repertoire was sequenced with immunoSEQ multiplex PCR; TCRdb's copy has only in-frame clones and lacks some. That table gives V, J and clone size, and the DNA gave D and trimming. The sample records roughly 250,000 clones, around four fifths being singletons. This clone was detected only once. The chain is built from TRBV3-1 (or the pseudogene TRBV3-2) and TRBJ1-1, with D maybe TRBD1 (5 bases). What was sequenced was peripheral blood. This clonotype was sampled from a woman aged 40 to 49 with active or convalescent COVID-19. CDR3 sequence (DNA): TGTGCCAGCAGCCCATCACAGGACACTGAAGCTTTCTTT. It translates to CASSPSQDTEAFF.